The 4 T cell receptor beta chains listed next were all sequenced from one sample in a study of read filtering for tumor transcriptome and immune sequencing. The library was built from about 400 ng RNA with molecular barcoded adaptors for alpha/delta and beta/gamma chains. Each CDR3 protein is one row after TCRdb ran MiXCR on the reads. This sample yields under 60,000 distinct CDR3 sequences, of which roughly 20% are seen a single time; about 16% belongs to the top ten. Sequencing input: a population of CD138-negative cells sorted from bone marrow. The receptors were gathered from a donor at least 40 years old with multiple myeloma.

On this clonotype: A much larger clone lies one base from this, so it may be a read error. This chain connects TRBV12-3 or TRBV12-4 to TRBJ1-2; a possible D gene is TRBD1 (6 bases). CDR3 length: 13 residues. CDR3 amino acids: CASSLWTARGCTF. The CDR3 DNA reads TGTGCCAGCAGCCTCTGGACAGCACGAGGCTGCACCTTC.

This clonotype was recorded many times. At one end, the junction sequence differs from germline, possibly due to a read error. The CDR3 sequence is CASRWGGNNGYTF. CDR3 nucleotide sequence: TGTGCCAGCAGATGGGGGGGTAACAATGGCTACACCTTC. The rearrangement joins TRBV11-2 to TRBJ1-2, with D maybe TRBD1 (5 bases). CDR1 is SGHAT and CDR2 is FQNNGV in the germline V gene. The CDR3 contains 13 residues. Based on the CDR3 plus reference TRBV11-2 and TRBJ1-2, the full variable domain is EAGVAQSPRYKIIEKRQSVAFWCNPISGHATLYWYQQILGQGPKLLIQFQNNGVVDDSQLPKDRFSAERLKGVDSTLKIQPAKLEDSAVYLCASRWGGNNGYTFGSGTRLTVV.

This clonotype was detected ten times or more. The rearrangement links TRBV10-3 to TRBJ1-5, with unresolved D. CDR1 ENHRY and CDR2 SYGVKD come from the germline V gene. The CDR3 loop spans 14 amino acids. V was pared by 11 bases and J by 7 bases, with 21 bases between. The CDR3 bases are TGTGCCCCAGTGGCGGAGGAGGGAGGACAGCCCCAGCATTTT. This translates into CAPVAEEGGQPQHF.

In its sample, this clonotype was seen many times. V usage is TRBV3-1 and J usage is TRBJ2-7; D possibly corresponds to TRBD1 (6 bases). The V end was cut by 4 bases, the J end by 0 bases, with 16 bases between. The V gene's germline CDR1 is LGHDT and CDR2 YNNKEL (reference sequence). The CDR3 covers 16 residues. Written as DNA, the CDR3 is TGTGCCAGCAGCCTCAGTCCGGGACAAAGCTCCTACGAGCAGTACTTC. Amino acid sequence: CASSLSPGQSSYEQYF.